The present TCR beta chain was sequenced within a study of cytomegalovirus exposure and HLA in healthy donors. A multiplex PCR was run with 60 Vbeta primers and 13 Jbeta primers. Here immunoSEQ multiplex PCR was the method, and the copy in TCRdb shows in-frame clones only, minus some. Among 200,000 to 250,000 clones, more than 75% were seen once, and the ten largest hold over 1%. CDR1 and CDR2 (germline): LNHDA, SQIVND (reference sequence). This CDR3 has 13 amino acids. The ends lost 8 bases at V and 4 bases at J; junction bases unmatched: 1. The sequencing input was PBMCs. The chain couples TRBV19 to TRBJ2-2; TRBD1 agrees at 10 bases. This TCR was recovered from a human donor in good health. CDR3 sequence: CASGTGVTGELFF. For the CDR3, the DNA is TGTGCCAGTGGGACAGGGGTCACCGGGGAGCTGTTTTTT.